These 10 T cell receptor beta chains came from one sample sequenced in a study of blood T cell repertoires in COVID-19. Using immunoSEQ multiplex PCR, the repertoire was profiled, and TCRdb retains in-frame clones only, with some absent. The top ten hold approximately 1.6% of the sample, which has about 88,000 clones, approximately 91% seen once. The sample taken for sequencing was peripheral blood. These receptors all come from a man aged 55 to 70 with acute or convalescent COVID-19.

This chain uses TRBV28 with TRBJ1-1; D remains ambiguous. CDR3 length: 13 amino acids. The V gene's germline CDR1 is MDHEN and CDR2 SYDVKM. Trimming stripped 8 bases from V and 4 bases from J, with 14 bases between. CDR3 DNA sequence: TGTGCCAGCCACTCCCCCCCGAGCACTGAAGCTTTCTTT. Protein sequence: CASHSPPSTEAFF.

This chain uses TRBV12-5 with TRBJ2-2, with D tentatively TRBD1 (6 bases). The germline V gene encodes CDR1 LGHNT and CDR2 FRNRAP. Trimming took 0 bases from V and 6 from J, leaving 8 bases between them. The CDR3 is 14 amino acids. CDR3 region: CASGLVQGPGELFF. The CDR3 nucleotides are TGTGCTAGTGGTTTGGTACAGGGACCCGGGGAGCTGTTTTTT.

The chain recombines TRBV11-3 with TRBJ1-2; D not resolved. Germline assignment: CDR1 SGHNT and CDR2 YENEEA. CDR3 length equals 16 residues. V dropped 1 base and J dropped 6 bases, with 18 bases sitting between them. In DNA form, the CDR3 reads TGTGCCAGCAGCTTAGGCGGCGCCACGCGGACTCATGGCTACACCTTC. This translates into CASSLGGATRTHGYTF. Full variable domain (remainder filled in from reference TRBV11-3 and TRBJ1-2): EAGVVQSPRYKIIEKKQPVAFWCNPISGHNTLYWYLQNLGQGPELLIRYENEEAVDDSQLPKDRFSAERLKGVDSTLKIQPAELGDSAVYLCASSLGGATRTHGYTFGSGTRLTVV.

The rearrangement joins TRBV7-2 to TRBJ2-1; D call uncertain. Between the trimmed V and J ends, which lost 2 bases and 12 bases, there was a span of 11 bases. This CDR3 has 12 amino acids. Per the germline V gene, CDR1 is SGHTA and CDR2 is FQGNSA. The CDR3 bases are TGTGCCAGCAGCTTACCCGCCACGGGGCAGTTCTTC. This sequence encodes CASSLPATGQFF.

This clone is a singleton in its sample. The CDR3: CASRSQGNTQYF. CDR3 nucleotides: TGTGCCAGCAGGTCACAGGGAAATACGCAGTATTTT. This sequence joins TRBV6-5 and TRBJ2-3; perhaps TRBD1 as D (6 bases). Trimming removed 6 bases at V and 7 bases at J, with 11 bases between. The CDR3 runs 12 residues. CDR1 is MNHEY, CDR2 SVGAGI, per germline.

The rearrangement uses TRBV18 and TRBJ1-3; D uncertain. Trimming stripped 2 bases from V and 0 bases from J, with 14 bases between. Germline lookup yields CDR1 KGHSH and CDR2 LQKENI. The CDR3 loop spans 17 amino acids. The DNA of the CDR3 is TGTGCCAGCTCACCAATTCATGAGGGTAGCTCTGGAAACACCATATATTTT. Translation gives CASSPIHEGSSGNTIYF.

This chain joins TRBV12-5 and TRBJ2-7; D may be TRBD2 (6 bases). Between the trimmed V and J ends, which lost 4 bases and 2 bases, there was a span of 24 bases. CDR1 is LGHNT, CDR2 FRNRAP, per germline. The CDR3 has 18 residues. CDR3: CASGWPHGSRLVTYEQYF. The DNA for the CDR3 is TGTGCTAGTGGTTGGCCCCATGGCTCACGACTAGTCACCTACGAGCAGTACTTC.

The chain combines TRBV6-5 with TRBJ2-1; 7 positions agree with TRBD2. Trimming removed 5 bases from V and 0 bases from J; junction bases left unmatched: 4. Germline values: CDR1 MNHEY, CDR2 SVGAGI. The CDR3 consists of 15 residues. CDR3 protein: CASSHRDYSYNEQFF. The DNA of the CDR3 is TGTGCCAGCAGTCACCGGGACTACTCCTACAATGAGCAGTTCTTC.

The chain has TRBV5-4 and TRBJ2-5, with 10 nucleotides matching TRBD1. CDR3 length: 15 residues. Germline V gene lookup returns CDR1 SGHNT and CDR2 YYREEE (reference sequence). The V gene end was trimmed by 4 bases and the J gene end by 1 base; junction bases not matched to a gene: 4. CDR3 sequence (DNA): TGTGCCAGCAGCGAGGGACAGGGGACCCAAGAGACCCAGTACTTC. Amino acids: CASSEGQGTQETQYF.

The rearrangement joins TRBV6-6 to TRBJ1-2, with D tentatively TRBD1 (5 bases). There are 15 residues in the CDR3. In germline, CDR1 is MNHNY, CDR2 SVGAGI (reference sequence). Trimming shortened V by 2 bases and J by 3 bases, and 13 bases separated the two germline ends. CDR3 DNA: TGTGCCAGCAGTTACCCACAGGCTTCCGACTATGGCTACACCTTC. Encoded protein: CASSYPQASDYGYTF.